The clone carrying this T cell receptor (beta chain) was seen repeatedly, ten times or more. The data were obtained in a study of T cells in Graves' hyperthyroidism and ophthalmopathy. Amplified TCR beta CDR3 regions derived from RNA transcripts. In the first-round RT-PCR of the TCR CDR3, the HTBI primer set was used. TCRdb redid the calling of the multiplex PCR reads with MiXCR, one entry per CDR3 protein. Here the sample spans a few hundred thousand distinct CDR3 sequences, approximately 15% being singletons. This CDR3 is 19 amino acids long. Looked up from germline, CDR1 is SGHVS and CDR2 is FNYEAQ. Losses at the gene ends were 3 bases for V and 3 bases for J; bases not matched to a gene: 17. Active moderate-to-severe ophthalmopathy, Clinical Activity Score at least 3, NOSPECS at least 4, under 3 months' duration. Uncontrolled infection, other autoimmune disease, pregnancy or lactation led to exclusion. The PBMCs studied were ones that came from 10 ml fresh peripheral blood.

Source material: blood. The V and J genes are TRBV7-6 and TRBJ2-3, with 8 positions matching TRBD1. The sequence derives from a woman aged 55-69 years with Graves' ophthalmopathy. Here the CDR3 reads CASSLGTGSIMRVTDTQYF. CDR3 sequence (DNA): TGTGCCAGCAGCTTGGGGACAGGTTCGATTATGAGGGTGACAGATACGCAGTATTTT.